Listed below are T cell receptor beta chains from one sample, sequenced in a study of beta chain features in type 1 diabetes. Generated by immunoSEQ multiplex PCR, the TCRdb table keeps only in-frame clones and is missing some. This table holds 300,000 to 350,000 clones, roughly 8% found once. The sample comprised central memory CD4+ T cells from blood. The receptor source for this set is a woman between 18 and 29 years old in good health. Both conserved end residues are part of each CDR3. D genes are given only for firm matches. The size field is filled for only some rows; it gives once, few, many or a size class.

TRBV7-2	.	TRBJ2-5	.	CASSLTLQETQYF	TGTGCCAGCAGCTTGACGCTACAAGAGACCCAGTACTTC
TRBV7-8	few	TRBJ2-2	.	CASSLGISGTGELFF	TGTGCCAGCAGCTTAGGAATCTCAGGGACCGGGGAGCTGTTTTTT
TRBV2	few	TRBJ1-5	.	CASSVGISNQPQHF	TGTGCCAGCAGTGTGGGGATTAGCAATCAGCCCCAGCATTTT
TRBV9	.	TRBJ2-4	TRBD1	CASSVVGTGGQLAKNIQYF	TGTGCCAGCAGCGTAGTAGGGACAGGCGGACAACTAGCCAAAAACATTCAGTACTTC
TRBV27	.	TRBJ1-1	.	CASSFPRGEAFF	TGTGCCAGCAGTTTCCCGAGAGGTGAAGCTTTCTTT
TRBV5-1	few	TRBJ2-7	TRBD1	CASSEGTGVYEQYF	TGCGCCAGCAGCGAGGGGACAGGGGTATACGAGCAGTACTTC
TRBV28	few	TRBJ1-2	.	CASSLQFTRMYF	TGTGCCAGCAGTTTACAGTTCACACGGATGTACTTC
TRBV7-2	.	TRBJ2-1	.	CASSLVGTSGEQFF	TGTGCCAGCAGCTTAGTCGGGACTTCTGGTGAGCAGTTCTTC
TRBV4-3	many	TRBJ2-1	.	CASSQGQYSYNEQFF	TGCGCCAGCAGCCAAGGACAATACTCCTACAATGAGCAGTTCTTC
TRBV5-1	few	TRBJ2-7	.	CASSFSLSYEQYF	TGCGCCAGCAGCTTTAGCCTCTCCTACGAGCAGTACTTC
TRBV5-5	many	TRBJ2-1	.	CASSLYEGSQFF	TGTGCCAGCAGCTTGTATGAGGGGTCGCAGTTCTTC
TRBV18	.	TRBJ1-2	TRBD1	CASSPTGQTNYGYTF	TGTGCCAGCTCACCCACGGGACAGACTAACTATGGCTACACCTTC
TRBV6-5	.	TRBJ2-2	.	CASSEVPDDGELFF	TGTGCCAGCAGTGAAGTCCCCGACGACGGGGAGCTGTTTTTT
TRBV5-5	many	TRBJ2-1	TRBD1	CASNPGTGNEQFF	TGTGCCAGCAACCCCGGGACAGGGAATGAGCAGTTCTTC
TRBV2	.	TRBJ1-1	TRBD1	CATTGTGNTEAFF	TGTGCCACTACCGGGACAGGGAACACTGAAGCTTTCTTT
TRBV18	few	TRBJ1-4	TRBD1	CASSPTGVDEKLFF	TGTGCCAGCTCACCGACAGGGGTGGATGAAAAACTGTTTTTT
TRBV9	few	TRBJ2-7	TRBD2	CASSVLAGGRDEQYF	TGTGCCAGCAGCGTTCTCGCGGGAGGGAGGGACGAGCAGTACTTC
TRBV7-2	.	TRBJ2-5	TRBD2	CASSLVASGGRETQYF	TGTGCCAGCAGCTTAGTAGCTAGCGGGGGCCGTGAGACCCAGTACTTC
TRBV11-2	once	TRBJ2-7	TRBD2	CASSSRLAGGRAYEQYF	TGTGCCAGCAGCTCACGACTAGCGGGAGGAAGGGCCTACGAGCAGTACTTC
TRBV28	few	TRBJ1-2	.	CASSQHRAGGYTF	TGTGCCAGCAGCCAGCATAGAGCTGGGGGCTACACCTTC
TRBV4-2	few	TRBJ2-1	TRBD2	CASSQEASGRGGEQFF	TGTGCCAGCAGCCAAGAGGCTAGCGGGAGAGGGGGTGAGCAGTTCTTC
TRBV7-2	few	TRBJ2-7	TRBD2	CASSSGSGRHEQYF	TGTGCCAGCAGCTCCGGAAGCGGGAGGCACGAGCAGTACTTC
TRBV5-1	.	TRBJ2-1	.	CASNQGGSYNEQFF	TGCGCCAGCAACCAAGGGGGGTCTTACAATGAGCAGTTCTTC
TRBV5-1	.	TRBJ2-5	.	CASSLDSLQETQYF	TGCGCCAGCAGCTTGGACAGCCTACAAGAGACCCAGTACTTC
TRBV6-5	few	TRBJ2-3	.	CASSQMGTQYF	TGTGCCAGCAGTCAAATGGGTACGCAGTATTTT
TRBV27	many	TRBJ2-7	TRBD1	CASSYRGLNEQYF	TGTGCCAGCAGTTACAGGGGGCTGAACGAGCAGTACTTC